The 11 T cell receptor beta chains in this list originate from one sample, sequenced in a study of T cell responses to AZD1222 COVID-19 vaccine (dated by TCRdb to about 2021). The sample's time point label, in plain terms: about 28 days (+/-7) after the second vaccine dose. The library came from the immunoSEQ multiplex PCR assay. TCRdb mirrors the immuneACCESS table, restricted to in-frame sequences. Some clones are absent from its copies; in checked studies, under half trace to an unresolved V gene, and the reason for the others is unknown. This sample holds about 94,000 clones; roughly 90% were observed only once. Together, the top ten hold 9% to 13% of the sample. Source: peripheral blood, taken 28 days after the second AZD1222 dose. The receptors were gathered from an adult who received the AZD1222 COVID-19 vaccine.

The chain combines TRBV3-1 (or the pseudogene TRBV3-2) with TRBJ1-3; unclear D gene. The CDR3 is made up of 21 amino acids. Germline CDR1 is LGHDT and CDR2 is YNNKEL (reference sequence). V lost 0 bases, J lost 0 bases, and 24 bases lay in between. The CDR3, as DNA: TGTGCCAGCAGCCAAGATTCCACGGGTGTTTACAGCCGAGTCTCTGGAAACACCATATATTTT. Its protein is CASSQDSTGVYSRVSGNTIYF.

The gene calls are TRBV10-3 and TRBJ1-6, with D hard to call. V was clipped by 6 bases and J by 4 bases, with 13 bases between them. In germline, CDR1 is ENHRY, CDR2 SYGVKD. This CDR3 spans 15 amino acids. The CDR3 region is CAIRSEGAYNSPLHF. CDR3 coding DNA: TGTGCCATCAGGTCTGAGGGCGCGTATAATTCACCCCTCCACTTT.

A single count supports this clone. The chain is built from TRBV29-1 and TRBJ2-4, with D hard to call. V was trimmed by 1 base and J by 6 bases, leaving 13 bases between them. The germline V gene encodes CDR1 SQVTM and CDR2 ANQGSEA. The CDR3 has 14 residues. CDR3 DNA: TGCAGCGTTGAAGGAGGCCCCCGAGGAAACATTCAGTACTTC. Its translation is CSVEGGPRGNIQYF.

There are a few counts of this clone. The chain joins TRBV7-9 to TRBJ2-4; no clear D. The CDR3 totals 16 residues. The germline V gene encodes CDR1 SEHNR and CDR2 FQNEAQ (reference sequence). V was pared by 1 base and J by 3 bases, with 13 bases between. The CDR3, as DNA: TGTGCCAGCAGCTTAGAGATTGGAATGGGCAAAAACATTCAGTACTTC. It translates to CASSLEIGMGKNIQYF. The variable domain in full, completed from reference TRBV7-9 and TRBJ2-4, reads DTGVSQNPRHKITKRGQNVTFRCDPISEHNRLYWYRQTLGQGPEFLTYFQNEAQLEKSRLLSDRFSAERPKGSFSTLEIQRTEQGDSAMYLCASSLEIGMGKNIQYFGAGTRLSVL.

In regard to this clone: Other DNA sequences in this specimen translate into the identical CDR3. The V and J genes are TRBV20-1 and TRBJ1-4, with D uncertain. The CDR3 sequence is 10 residues long. V lost 1 base and J lost 8, with 2 bases in between. From germline, CDR1 is DFQATT and CDR2 SNEGSKA (reference sequence). The CDR3 region has the DNA TGCAGTGCTAGAGGCGAAAAACTGTTTTTT. Protein product: CSARGEKLFF.

The rearrangement uses TRBV7-2 and TRBJ1-4; D gene ambiguous. Germline V CDR1 and CDR2: SGHTA, FQGNSA. The CDR3 extends over 13 amino acids. Trimming stripped 5 bases from V and 12 bases from J, with 16 bases between. The CDR3 here is CASSPIDKGELFF. Written as DNA, the CDR3 is TGTGCCAGCAGCCCTATAGACAAAGGCGAACTGTTTTTT.

This clone has more than one count but fewer than ten. This chain uses TRBV19 with TRBJ1-2, with D possibly matching TRBD1 (6 bases). The germline gives CDR1 LNHDA, CDR2 SQIVND (reference sequence). V lost 4 bases, J lost 4 bases, and 10 bases lay in between. CDR3 length equals 13 residues. The CDR3 spells CASSKNRAYGYTF. CDR3 nucleotide sequence: TGTGCCAGTAGTAAGAACAGGGCCTATGGCTACACCTTC.

This clone was counted between two and nine times. Germline and junction disagree at one end, which may indicate a read error. The genes are TRBV2 and TRBJ2-7; 7 positions match TRBD2. The CDR3 consists of 13 residues. Germline V gene data show CDR1 as SNHLY and CDR2 as FYNNEI. The CDR3 coding sequence is TGTGCCAGCAGTGAAGCCGTTTTTAGCGGGCTGTCCTTC. It yields the protein CASSEAVFSGLSF.

The rearrangement links TRBV19 to TRBJ1-1, with a tentative D call TRBD1 (5 bases). The germline V gene has CDR1 LNHDA and CDR2 SQIVND (reference sequence). CDR3 length: 16 residues. V shed 4 bases and J shed 0 bases, with 15 bases lying between them. CDR3 sequence reads: CASSKGRTTMNTEAFF. CDR3 DNA sequence: TGTGCCAGTAGTAAGGGACGCACGACTATGAACACTGAAGCTTTCTTT.

The sample holds one count of this clone. This rearrangement joins TRBV28 to TRBJ2-3, with no clear D. Germline V gene lookup returns CDR1 MDHEN and CDR2 SYDVKM. The CDR3 covers 11 residues. Trimming pared 3 bases from V and 4 bases from J, leaving 2 bases between. DNA of the CDR3: TGTGCCAGCAGTTTCGCAGATACGCAGTATTTT. Translation gives CASSFADTQYF. The entire variable domain, with the rest obtained from reference TRBV28 and TRBJ2-3, is as follows: DVKVTQSSRYLVKRTGEKVFLECVQDMDHENMFWYRQDPGLGLRLIYFSYDVKMKEKGDIPEGYSVSREKKERFSLILESASTNQTSMYLCASSFADTQYFGPGTRLTVL.

This rearrangement joins TRBV6-5 to TRBJ2-5, with 7 bases fitting TRBD1. V lost 6 bases, J lost 4 bases, and 11 bases stayed unmatched. From germline, CDR1 is MNHEY and CDR2 SVGAGI. The CDR3 covers 15 residues. The CDR3 DNA is TGTGCCAGCAGCGACCGTAACAGGGGTCGAGAGACCCAGTACTTC. This sequence encodes CASSDRNRGRETQYF.